These 17 T cell receptor beta chains originate from one sample sequenced in a study of blood T cells in healthy people across ages. Then a second PCR, running about 6 to 11 cycles, was carried out with a sample-barcoded 5' primer and a J-beta primer mix. In TCRdb, the 5' RACE reads were re-called with MiXCR into one record per CDR3 protein. The table lists more than 1 million distinct CDR3 sequences, more than 35% of them singletons. Sequenced input: blood. All receptors derive from a woman in her fifties or sixties in good health.

There are a few counts of this clonotype. This chain uses TRBV20-1 with TRBJ2-5; D may be TRBD1 (6 bases). The V gene lost 2 bases and the J gene lost 2 bases, with 15 bases spanning the gap. The CDR3 is 15 residues long. Germline V gives CDR1 DFQATT, CDR2 SNEGSKA (reference sequence). The CDR3 DNA follows: TGCAGTGCTAGATCCTTCCAGGGGAGACAAGAGACCCAGTACTTC. The encoded protein is CSARSFQGRQETQYF.

In its sample, this clonotype was seen a few times. The chain recombines TRBV5-1 with TRBJ2-7; 7 bases match TRBD2. V trimming: 1 base; J trimming: 2 bases; junction bases outside the gene matches: 9. The germline V gene has CDR1 SGHRS and CDR2 YFSETQ. The CDR3 has 16 amino acids. The CDR3 region has the DNA TGCGCCAGCAGCTTGAAGCGGGATGGCCTCCCCTACGAGCAGTACTTC. Translation: CASSLKRDGLPYEQYF.

A few counts support this clonotype. The chain has TRBV10-2 and TRBJ2-7, with 8 bases aligning to TRBD2. Germline trimming cut 4 bases from V and 8 bases from J; bases unmatched to any gene: 13. Per the germline V gene, CDR1 is WSHSY and CDR2 is SAAADI. This CDR3 spans 15 amino acids. CDR3 region: CASSAPSAGGYKQYF. CDR3 DNA: TGCGCCAGCAGTGCCCCGAGTGCGGGAGGCTATAAGCAGTACTTC.

This clonotype was detected only a few times. The chain combines TRBV10-1 with TRBJ1-5; D ambiguous. V was cut by 0 bases and J by 4 bases, with 10 bases left in between. Looked up from germline, CDR1 is WNHNN and CDR2 is SYGVQD (reference sequence). The CDR3 is 15 residues long. The CDR3 region has the DNA TGCGCCAGCAGTGAGTCGGGGAGGGAAAATCAGCCCCAGCATTTT. The encoded protein is CASSESGRENQPQHF.

The chain couples TRBV9 to TRBJ2-5; D unclear. Germline V lookup: CDR1 SGDLS, CDR2 YYNGEE. V dropped 0 bases and J dropped 5 bases, with 11 bases sitting between them. The CDR3 loop spans 14 amino acids. Written as DNA, the CDR3 is TGTGCCAGCAGCGTAGGGCTACATGGGGAGACCCAGTACTTC. This codes for CASSVGLHGETQYF.

This clonotype was observed a handful of times. This sequence joins TRBV20-1 and TRBJ2-5; no clear D gene. Per germline, CDR1 DFQATT and CDR2 SNEGSKA (reference sequence). This CDR3 has 10 residues. The germline V and J ends were trimmed by 5 bases and 11 bases, with 12 bases remaining between them. CDR3 DNA: TGCAGTGCTGGACCCAATGAGCAGTACTTC. Residues: CSAGPNEQYF.

As regards this clonotype: A clone one base away is much larger, so this may be a read error. The genes are TRBV9 and TRBJ2-1; 9 bases match TRBD2. This CDR3 is built from 15 residues. After removal of 0 bases from V and 7 bases from J, the junction contained 5 bases not matched to a gene. Germline V CDR1 and CDR2: SGDLS, YYNGEE. The DNA for the CDR3 is TGTGCCAGCAGCGTAGATGGGCGGGGGGGTAATGAGCAGTTCTTC. Protein sequence: CASSVDGRGGNEQFF.

The sample holds many counts of this clonotype. V and J are TRBV6-1 and TRBJ2-3, with 7 bases aligning to TRBD1. Germline loops: CDR1 MNHNS, CDR2 SASEGT. Losses at the gene ends were 7 bases for V and 1 base for J; bases not matched to a gene: 8. This CDR3 contains 15 residues. CDR3: CASIPSGTGTDTQYF. The CDR3 DNA reads TGTGCCAGCATTCCCTCCGGGACAGGCACAGATACGCAGTATTTT.

The chain joins TRBV7-2 to TRBJ2-7, with D possibly being TRBD1 (5 bases). V shed 5 bases and J shed 0 bases, with 11 bases lying between them. The CDR3 totals 14 residues. Germline V gene sequence: CDR1 SGHTA, CDR2 FQGNSA. The CDR3 loop is CASSHDSHSYEQYF. The CDR3, as DNA: TGTGCCAGCAGCCACGACAGCCACTCCTACGAGCAGTACTTC.

This clonotype was picked up many times. The chain recombines TRBV29-1 with TRBJ2-5; 9 nucleotides align to TRBD2. The CDR3 is 18 amino acids. V was clipped by 5 bases and J by 2 bases; unmatched bases: 18. Germline CDR1 is SQVTM and CDR2 is ANQGSEA. CDR3 in amino acids: CSVLVGFGGRAGQETQYF. CDR3 coding DNA: TGCAGCGTTTTAGTGGGGTTCGGCGGGAGGGCCGGGCAAGAGACCCAGTACTTC.

The chain is built from TRBV5-1 and TRBJ2-5; unclear D gene. The CDR3 has 15 residues. Trimming removed 3 bases at V and 2 bases at J, with 14 bases between. Germline V gene data show CDR1 as SGHRS and CDR2 as YFSETQ. CDR3 nucleotide sequence: TGCGCCAGCAGCTCAAACCCACTTAAGCAAGAGACCCAGTACTTC. This translates into CASSSNPLKQETQYF.

This clonotype was counted between two and nine times. This chain links TRBV6-5 with TRBJ2-1, with 9 bases matching TRBD1. V lost 6 bases to trimming and J lost 9 bases; unmatched junction nucleotides: 9. The V gene's germline CDR1 is MNHEY and CDR2 SVGAGI. There are 14 residues in the CDR3. In DNA form, the CDR3 reads TGTGCCAGCAGCAAGACAGGGGGTAAGAGTGAGCAGTTCTTC. This gives the protein CASSKTGGKSEQFF.

This clonotype has only a few counts. CDR3 amino acids: CASSLASGLNNNEQFF. In nucleotides, the CDR3 is TGTGCCAGCAGCTTGGCCTCTGGACTAAACAACAATGAGCAGTTCTTC. The chain combines TRBV5-4 with TRBJ2-1, with D perhaps TRBD2 (6 bases). V lost 0 bases, J lost 5 bases, and 15 bases lay in between. Germline V CDR1 and CDR2: SGHNT, YYREEE (reference sequence). The CDR3 totals 16 residues.

This clonotype was recorded a few times. V is TRBV6-6 and J is TRBJ2-1; 13 bases match TRBD2. V was clipped by 6 bases and J by 2 bases; unmatched bases: 4. The length of the CDR3 is 16 residues. Germline CDR1 reads MNHNY; CDR2 reads SVGAGI (reference sequence). The CDR3 DNA reads as TGTGCCAGCAGCCGGACTAGCGGGGGAACCTACAATGAGCAGTTCTTC. Amino acid sequence: CASSRTSGGTYNEQFF.

CDR3 nucleotide sequence: TGTGCCAGCATCCAACCCGGCCTGAACACTGAAGCTTTCTTT. This encodes CASIQPGLNTEAFF. V usage is TRBV28 and J usage is TRBJ1-1; D unclear. The CDR3 runs to 14 residues. CDR1 MDHEN and CDR2 SYDVKM come from the germline V gene. The V end lost 7 bases, the J end lost 0 bases, and 12 bases lay between the germline ends.

CDR3 residues: CASSQVVRETQYF. CDR3 nucleotide sequence: TGTGCCAGCAGCCAAGTGGTGCGGGAGACCCAGTACTTC. V gene TRBV14 combines with J gene TRBJ2-5; no clear D gene. The CDR3 contains 13 residues. The V and J ends lost 1 base and 5 bases respectively, with 8 bases between them. Germline-derived CDR1 and CDR2 are SGHDN and FVKESK.

This rearrangement joins TRBV20-1 to TRBJ2-6, with 7 bases lining up with TRBD1. The J segment lost 2 bases and the V segment lost 2 bases, leaving 3 bases of the junction unmatched. This CDR3 is built from 15 residues. Germline CDR1 reads DFQATT; CDR2 reads SNEGSKA (reference sequence). CDR3 amino acids: CSARPDRAGANVLTF. The CDR3 DNA follows: TGCAGTGCTAGACCCGACAGGGCTGGGGCCAACGTCCTGACTTTC.